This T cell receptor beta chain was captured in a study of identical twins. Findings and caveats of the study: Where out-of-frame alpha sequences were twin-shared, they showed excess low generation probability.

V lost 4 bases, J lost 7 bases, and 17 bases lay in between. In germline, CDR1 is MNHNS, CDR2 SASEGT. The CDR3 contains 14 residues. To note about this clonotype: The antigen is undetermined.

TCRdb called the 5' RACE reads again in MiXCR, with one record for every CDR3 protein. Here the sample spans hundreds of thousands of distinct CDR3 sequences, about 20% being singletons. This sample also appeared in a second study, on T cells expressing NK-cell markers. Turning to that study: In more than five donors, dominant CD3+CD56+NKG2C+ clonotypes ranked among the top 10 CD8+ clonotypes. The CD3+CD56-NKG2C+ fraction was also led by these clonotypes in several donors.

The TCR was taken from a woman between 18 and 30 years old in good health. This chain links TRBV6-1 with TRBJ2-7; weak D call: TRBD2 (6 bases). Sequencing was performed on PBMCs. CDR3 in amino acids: CASSGRGLRGEQYF. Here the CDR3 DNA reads TGTGCCAGCAGTGGGAGGGGACTCCGCGGGGAGCAGTACTTC.